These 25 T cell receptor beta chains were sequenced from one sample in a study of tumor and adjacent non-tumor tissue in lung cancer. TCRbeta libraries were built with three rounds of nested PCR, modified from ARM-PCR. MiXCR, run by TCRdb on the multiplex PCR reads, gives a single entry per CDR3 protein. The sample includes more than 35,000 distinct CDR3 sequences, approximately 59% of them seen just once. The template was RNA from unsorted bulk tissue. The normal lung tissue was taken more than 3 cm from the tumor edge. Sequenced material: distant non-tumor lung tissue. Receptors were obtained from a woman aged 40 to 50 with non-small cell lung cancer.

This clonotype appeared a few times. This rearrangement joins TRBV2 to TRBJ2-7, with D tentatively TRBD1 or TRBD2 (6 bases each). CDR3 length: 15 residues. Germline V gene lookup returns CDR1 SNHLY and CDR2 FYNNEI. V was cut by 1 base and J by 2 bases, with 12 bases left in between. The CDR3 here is CASSEGGALTYEQYF. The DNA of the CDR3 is TGTGCCAGCAGTGAAGGGGGGGCCCTTACCTACGAGCAGTACTTC.

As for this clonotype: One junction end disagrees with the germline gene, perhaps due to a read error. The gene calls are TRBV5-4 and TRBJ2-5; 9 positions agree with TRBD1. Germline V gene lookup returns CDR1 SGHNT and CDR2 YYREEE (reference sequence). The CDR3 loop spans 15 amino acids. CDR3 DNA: TGTGCCAGCAGCTTGGGGGGACAGGGTATAGAGGCCCAGTACTTC. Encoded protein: CASSLGGQGIEAQYF.

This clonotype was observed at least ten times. The CDR3 loop reads CASTLLYEQYF. The CDR3 region has the DNA TGTGCCAGCACACTCCTCTACGAGCAGTACTTC. The V gene is TRBV6-1, the J gene TRBJ2-7, with D hard to call. V lost 7 bases, J lost 3 bases, and 7 bases lay in between. Germline assignment: CDR1 MNHNS and CDR2 SASEGT. The CDR3 totals 11 residues.

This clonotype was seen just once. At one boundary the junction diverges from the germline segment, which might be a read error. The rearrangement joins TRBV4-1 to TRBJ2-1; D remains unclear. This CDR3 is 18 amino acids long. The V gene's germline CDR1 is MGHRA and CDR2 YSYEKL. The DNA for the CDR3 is TGCGCCAGCAACCAAGAACCCACCGCAGTAAGCTCTTACAATGAGCAGTTCTTC. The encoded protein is CASNQEPTAVSSYNEQFF.

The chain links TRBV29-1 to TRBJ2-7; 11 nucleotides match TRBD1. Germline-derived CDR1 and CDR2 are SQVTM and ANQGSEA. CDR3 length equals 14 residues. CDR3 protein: CSVTRTGGRDEQYF. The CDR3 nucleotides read TGCAGTGTCACCAGGACAGGGGGCAGGGACGAGCAGTACTTC.

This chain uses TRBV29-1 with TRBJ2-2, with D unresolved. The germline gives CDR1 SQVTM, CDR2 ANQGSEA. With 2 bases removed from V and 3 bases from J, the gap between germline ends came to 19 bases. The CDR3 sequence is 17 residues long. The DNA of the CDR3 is TGCAGCGTTGAACGGATTTTATGGGAAAATTACACCGGGGAGCTGTTTTTT. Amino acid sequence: CSVERILWENYTGELFF.

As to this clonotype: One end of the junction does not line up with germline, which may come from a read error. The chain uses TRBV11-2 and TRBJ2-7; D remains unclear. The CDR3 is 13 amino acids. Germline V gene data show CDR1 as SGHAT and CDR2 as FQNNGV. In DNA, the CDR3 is TGTGCCAGCAGCTTACCCCTAGGGCACGAGCAGTATTTC. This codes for CASSLPLGHEQYF.

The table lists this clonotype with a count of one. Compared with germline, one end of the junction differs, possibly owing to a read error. The CDR3 DNA sequence: TGTACCAGCAGCTATTATGGACAGGCGGCGGAGGTGGATACGCAGTATTTT. This codes for CTSSYYGQAAEVDTQYF. The rearrangement uses TRBV7-8 and TRBJ2-3; 7 bases are a match to TRBD1. Germline V lookup: CDR1 SGHVS, CDR2 FQNEAQ. This CDR3 has 17 residues.

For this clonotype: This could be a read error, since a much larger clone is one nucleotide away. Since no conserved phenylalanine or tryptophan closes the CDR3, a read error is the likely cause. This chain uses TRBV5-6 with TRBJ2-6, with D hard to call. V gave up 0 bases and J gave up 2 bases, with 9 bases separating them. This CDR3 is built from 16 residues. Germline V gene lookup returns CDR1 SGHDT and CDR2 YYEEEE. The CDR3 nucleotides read TGTGCCAGCAGCTTGGTCCCCACAGCTGGGGCCAACGTCCTGACTCTC. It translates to CASSLVPTAGANVLTL.

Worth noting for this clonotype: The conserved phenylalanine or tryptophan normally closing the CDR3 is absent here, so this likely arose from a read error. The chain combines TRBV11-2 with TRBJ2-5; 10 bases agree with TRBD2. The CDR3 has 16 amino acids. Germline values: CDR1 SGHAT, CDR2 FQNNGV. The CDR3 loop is CASSLLIAGGKEAQYS. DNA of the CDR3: TGTGCCAGCAGCCTCCTTATAGCGGGGGGAAAAGAGGCCCAGTACTCC.

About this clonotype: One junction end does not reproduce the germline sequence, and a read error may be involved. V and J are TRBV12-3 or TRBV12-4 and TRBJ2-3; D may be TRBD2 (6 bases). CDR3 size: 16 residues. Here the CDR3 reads CAGTPQVLAAFHTRYF. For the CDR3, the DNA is TGTGCCGGCACCCCCCAGGTGTTAGCGGCGTTCCATACGCGGTATTTT.

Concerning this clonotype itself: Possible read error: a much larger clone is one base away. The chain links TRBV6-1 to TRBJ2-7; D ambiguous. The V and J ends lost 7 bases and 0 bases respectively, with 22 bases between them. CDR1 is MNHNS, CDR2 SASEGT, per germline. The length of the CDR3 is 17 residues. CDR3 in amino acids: CASKKNLALASSYEQYF. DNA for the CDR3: TGTGCCAGCAAGAAAAACTTGGCCCTCGCCAGCTCCTACGAGCAGTACTTC.

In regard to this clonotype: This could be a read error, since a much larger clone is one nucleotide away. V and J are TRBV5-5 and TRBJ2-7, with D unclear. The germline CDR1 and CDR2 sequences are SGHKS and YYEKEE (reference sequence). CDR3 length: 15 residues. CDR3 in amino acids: CASGLTHGWGYEQYF. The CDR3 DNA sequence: TGTGCCAGCGGCTTAACACACGGGTGGGGCTACGAGCAGTACTTC.

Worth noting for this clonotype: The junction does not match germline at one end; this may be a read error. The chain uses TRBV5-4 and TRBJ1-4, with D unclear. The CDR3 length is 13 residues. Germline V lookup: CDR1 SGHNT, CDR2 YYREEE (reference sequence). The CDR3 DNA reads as TGTGCCAGCAGCTCGACGGAGAATGAAAGACTGTTCTTT. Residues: CASSSTENERLFF.

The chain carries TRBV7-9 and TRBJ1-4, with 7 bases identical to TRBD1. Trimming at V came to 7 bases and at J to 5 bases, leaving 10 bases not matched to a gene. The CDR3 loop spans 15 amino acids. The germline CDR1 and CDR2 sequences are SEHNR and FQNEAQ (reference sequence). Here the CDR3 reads CASNSRDSLNEKLFF. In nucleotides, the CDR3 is TGTGCCAGCAACTCGAGGGACAGCCTCAATGAAAAACTGTTTTTT.

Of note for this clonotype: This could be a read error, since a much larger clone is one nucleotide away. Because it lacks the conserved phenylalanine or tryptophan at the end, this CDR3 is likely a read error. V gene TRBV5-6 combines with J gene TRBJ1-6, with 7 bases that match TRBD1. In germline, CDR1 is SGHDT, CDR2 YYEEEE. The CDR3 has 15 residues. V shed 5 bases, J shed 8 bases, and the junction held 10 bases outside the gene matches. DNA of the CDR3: TGTGCCAGCAGATTTAGAAGGGGGCCAGATTCACCCCTCCACCTT. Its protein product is CASRFRRGPDSPLHL.

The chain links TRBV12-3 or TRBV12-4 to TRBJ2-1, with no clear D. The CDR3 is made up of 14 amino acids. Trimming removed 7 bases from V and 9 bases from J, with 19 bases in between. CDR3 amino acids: CASKTGGRAREQFF. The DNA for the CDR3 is TGTGCCAGCAAGACTGGCGGTAGGGCCCGTGAGCAGTTCTTC.

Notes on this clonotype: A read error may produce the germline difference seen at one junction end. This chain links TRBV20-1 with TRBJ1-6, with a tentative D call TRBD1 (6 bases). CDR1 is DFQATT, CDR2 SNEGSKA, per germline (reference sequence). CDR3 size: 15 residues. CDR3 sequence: CSARGRTAYNSPLNF. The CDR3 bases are TGCAGTGCCAGGGGCCGGACGGCTTATAATTCACCCCTCAACTTT.

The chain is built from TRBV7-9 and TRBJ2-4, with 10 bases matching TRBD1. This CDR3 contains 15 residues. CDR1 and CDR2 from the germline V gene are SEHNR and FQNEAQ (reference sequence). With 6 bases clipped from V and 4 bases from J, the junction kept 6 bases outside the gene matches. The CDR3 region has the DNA TGTGCCAGCAGAGGCGACAGGGGGCCGAAAAACATTCAGTACTTC. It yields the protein CASRGDRGPKNIQYF. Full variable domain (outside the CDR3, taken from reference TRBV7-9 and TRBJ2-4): DTGVSQNPRHKITKRGQNVTFRCDPISEHNRLYWYRQTLGQGPEFLTYFQNEAQLEKSRLLSDRFSAERPKGSFSTLEIQRTEQGDSAMYLCASRGDRGPKNIQYFGAGTRLSVL.

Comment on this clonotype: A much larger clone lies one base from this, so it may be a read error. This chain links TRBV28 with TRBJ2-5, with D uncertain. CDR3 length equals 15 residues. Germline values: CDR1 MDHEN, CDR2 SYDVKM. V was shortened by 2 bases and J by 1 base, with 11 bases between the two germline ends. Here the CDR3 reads CASSLAQVFQETQYF. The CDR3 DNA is TGTGCCAGCAGTTTAGCCCAGGTCTTCCAAGAGACCCAGTACTTC.

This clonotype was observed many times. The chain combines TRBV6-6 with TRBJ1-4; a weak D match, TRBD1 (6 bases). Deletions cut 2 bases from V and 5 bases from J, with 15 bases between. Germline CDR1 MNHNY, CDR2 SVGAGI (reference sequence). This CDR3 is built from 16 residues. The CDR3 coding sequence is TGTGCCAGCAGTTACGGGGAGACAGGACCGAATGAAAAACTGTTTTTT. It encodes CASSYGETGPNEKLFF.

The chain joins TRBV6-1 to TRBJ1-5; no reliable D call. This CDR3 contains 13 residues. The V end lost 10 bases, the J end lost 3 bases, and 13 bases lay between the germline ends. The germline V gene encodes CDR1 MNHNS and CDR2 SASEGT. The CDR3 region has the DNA TGTGCCAACTGTGTCAGCCCCAATCAGCCCCAGCATTTT. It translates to CANCVSPNQPQHF.

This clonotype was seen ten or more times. The DNA of the CDR3 is TGTGCCAGCAGCTTAGTACCTTTCTACGAGCAGTACTTC. Protein sequence: CASSLVPFYEQYF. The J gene is TRBJ2-7, the V gene TRBV7-9; D is unresolved. CDR3 length equals 13 residues. The germline V and J ends were trimmed by 1 base and 3 bases, with 7 bases remaining between them. CDR1 SEHNR and CDR2 FQNEAQ come from the germline V gene (reference sequence).

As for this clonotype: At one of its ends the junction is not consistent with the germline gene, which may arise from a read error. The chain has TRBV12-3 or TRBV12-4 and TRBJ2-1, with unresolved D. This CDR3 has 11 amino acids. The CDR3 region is CASSGYNEPFF. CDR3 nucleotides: TGTGCCAGTTCCGGATACAATGAGCCGTTCTTC.

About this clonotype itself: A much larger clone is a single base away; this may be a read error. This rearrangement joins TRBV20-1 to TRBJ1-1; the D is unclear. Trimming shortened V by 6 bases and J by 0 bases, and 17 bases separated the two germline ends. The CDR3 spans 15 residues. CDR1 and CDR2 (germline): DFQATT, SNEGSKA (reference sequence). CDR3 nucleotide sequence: TGCAGTGCGACCGGGAGAGGGATACTGAACACTGAAGCTTTCTTT. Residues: CSATGRGILNTEAFF.